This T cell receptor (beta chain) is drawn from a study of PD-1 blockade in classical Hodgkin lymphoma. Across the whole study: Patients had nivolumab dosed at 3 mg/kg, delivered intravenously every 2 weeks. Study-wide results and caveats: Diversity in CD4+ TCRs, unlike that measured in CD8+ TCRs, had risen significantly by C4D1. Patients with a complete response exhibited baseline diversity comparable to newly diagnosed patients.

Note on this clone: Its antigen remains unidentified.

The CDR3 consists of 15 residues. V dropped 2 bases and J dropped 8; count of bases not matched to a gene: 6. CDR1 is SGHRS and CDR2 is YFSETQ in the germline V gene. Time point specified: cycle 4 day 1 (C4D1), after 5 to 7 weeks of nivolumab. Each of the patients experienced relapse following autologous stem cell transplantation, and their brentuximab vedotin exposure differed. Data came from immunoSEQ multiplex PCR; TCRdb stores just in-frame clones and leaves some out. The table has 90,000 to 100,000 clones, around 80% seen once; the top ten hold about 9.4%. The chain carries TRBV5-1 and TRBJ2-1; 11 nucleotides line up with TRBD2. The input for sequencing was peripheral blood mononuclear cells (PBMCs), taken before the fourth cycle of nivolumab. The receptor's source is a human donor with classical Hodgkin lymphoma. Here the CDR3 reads CASSLTSGSAYEQFF. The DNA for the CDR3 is TGCGCCAGCAGCTTAACTAGCGGGAGCGCGTATGAGCAGTTCTTC.